This T cell receptor beta chain is drawn from a study of CD8+ T cells in alopecia areata. Germline V gene data show CDR1 as SGHAT and CDR2 as FQNNGV. V trimming: 2 bases; J trimming: 1 base; junction bases outside the gene matches: 1. The CDR3 contains 15 residues. Extraction and reverse transcription of RNA yielded cDNA as the sequencing template. Generated by immunoSEQ multiplex PCR, the TCRdb table keeps only in-frame clones and is missing some. This table holds 150,000 to 200,000 clones, approximately 65% found once. This clonotype was obtained from a human donor with alopecia areata. V is TRBV11-2 and J is TRBJ2-3, with 9 positions matching TRBD2. The sequences come from CD8+ T cells sorted from blood, collected at week 0. In DNA, the CDR3 is TGTGCCAGCAGCTTACGGACTAGCGGCACAGATACGCAGTATTTT. It yields the protein CASSLRTSGTDTQYF.